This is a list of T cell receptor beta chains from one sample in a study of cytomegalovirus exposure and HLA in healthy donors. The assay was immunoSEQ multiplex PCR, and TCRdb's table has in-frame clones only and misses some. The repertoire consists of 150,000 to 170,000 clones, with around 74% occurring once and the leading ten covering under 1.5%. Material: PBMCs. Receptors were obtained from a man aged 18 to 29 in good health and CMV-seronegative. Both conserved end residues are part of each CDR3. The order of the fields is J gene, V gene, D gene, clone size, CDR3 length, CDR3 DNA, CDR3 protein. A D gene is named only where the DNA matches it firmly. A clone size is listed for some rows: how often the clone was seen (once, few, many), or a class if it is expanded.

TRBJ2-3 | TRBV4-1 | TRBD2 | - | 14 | TGCGCCAGCAGCCATGCGGGGGAGGGGGATACGCAGTATTTT | CASSHAGEGDTQYF
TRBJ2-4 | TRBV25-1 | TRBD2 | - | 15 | TGTGCCAGCAGTGAATCGGAGCGGGAAGAAAACATTCAGTACTTC | CASSESEREENIQYF
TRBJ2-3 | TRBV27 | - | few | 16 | TGTGCCAGCAGTTTAGGAATAGCGCTCTTCCCAGATACGCAGTATTTT | CASSLGIALFPDTQYF
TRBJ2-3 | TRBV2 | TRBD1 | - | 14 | TGTGCCAGCAGTGGACAGGGAGACGGAGATACGCAGTATTTT | CASSGQGDGDTQYF
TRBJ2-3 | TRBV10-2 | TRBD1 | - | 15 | TGCGCCAGCAGTGATAGACAGGGCAGCACAGATACGCAGTATTTT | CASSDRQGSTDTQYF
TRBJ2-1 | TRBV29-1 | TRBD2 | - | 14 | TGCAGCGTGGGGGGGACTAGCGGCTACAATGAGCAGTTCTTC | CSVGGTSGYNEQFF
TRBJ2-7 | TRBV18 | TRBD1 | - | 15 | TGTGCCAGCCCGGACAGGGCCACTTTAAACCGTCAGCAGTACTTC | CASPDRATLNRQQYF
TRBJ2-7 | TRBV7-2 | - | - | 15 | TGTGCCAGCAGCTTAGTCCCGGGAGCCCCCTACGAGCAGTACTTC | CASSLVPGAPYEQYF
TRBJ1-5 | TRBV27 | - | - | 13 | TGTGCCAGCAGTTTATGGGGAGACCAGCCCCAGCATTTT | CASSLWGDQPQHF
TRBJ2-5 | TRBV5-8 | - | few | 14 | TGTGCCAGCAGCTTGGGGACAAACCAAGAGACCCAGTACTTC | CASSLGTNQETQYF
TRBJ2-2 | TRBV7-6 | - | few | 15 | TGTGCCAGCAGCTTGGGGCAGGGGATAGCCGGGGAGCTGTTTTTT | CASSLGQGIAGELFF
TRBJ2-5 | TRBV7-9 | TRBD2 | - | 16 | TGTGCCAGCAGCTTGGGGGGGACTAGCGGGAGAGAGACCCAGTACTTC | CASSLGGTSGRETQYF
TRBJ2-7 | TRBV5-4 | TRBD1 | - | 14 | TGTGCCAGCAGCTCGGGACAGGGGGGATACGAGCAGTACTTC | CASSSGQGGYEQYF
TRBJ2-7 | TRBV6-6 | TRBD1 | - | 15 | TGTGCCAGCAGTTACGGGGACAGGGGCTTTCCCGAGCAGTACTTC | CASSYGDRGFPEQYF
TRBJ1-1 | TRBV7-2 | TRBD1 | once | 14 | TGTGCCAGCAGCTACAGGGGAGAGCTGACTGAAGCTTTCTTT | CASSYRGELTEAFF
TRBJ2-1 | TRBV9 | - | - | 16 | TGTGCCAGCAGCCAAGGGCGCGGAGGATACTACAATGAGCAGTTCTTC | CASSQGRGGYYNEQFF
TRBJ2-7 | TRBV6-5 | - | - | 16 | TGTGCCAGCAGTTACTCCTACCCGGGAAACAAGGACGAGCAGTACTTC | CASSYSYPGNKDEQYF
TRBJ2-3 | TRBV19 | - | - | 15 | TGTGCCAGTAGTGGACCCGGCGGACATCTAAATACGCAGTATTTT | CASSGPGGHLNTQYF
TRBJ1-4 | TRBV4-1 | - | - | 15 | TGCGCCAGCAGCCAAGAGCCGGGAACTAATGAAAAACTGTTTTTT | CASSQEPGTNEKLFF
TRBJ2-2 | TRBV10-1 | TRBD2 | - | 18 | TGCGCCAGCAGTGAGTCGACTAGCGGGAGGGCGAACACCGGGGAGCTGTTTTTT | CASSESTSGRANTGELFF
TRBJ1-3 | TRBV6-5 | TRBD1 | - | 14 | TGTGCCAGCAGTGAAGGGACAGGTGGAAACACCATATATTTT | CASSEGTGGNTIYF
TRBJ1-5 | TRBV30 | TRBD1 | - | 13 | TGTGCCTGGGCACAGGGGAGCAATCAGCCCCAGCATTTT | CAWAQGSNQPQHF
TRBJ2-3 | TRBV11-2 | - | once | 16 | TGTGCCAGCAGCTCGAGGACAGAAACGCCCACAGATACGCAGTATTTT | CASSSRTETPTDTQYF
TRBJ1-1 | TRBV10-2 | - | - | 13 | TGCGCCAGCAGTGAGTCCGGGAACACTGAAGCTTTCTTT | CASSESGNTEAFF
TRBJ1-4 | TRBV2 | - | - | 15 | TGTGCCAGCAAACCCCGGACAGCTTTTAATGAAAAACTGTTTTTT | CASKPRTAFNEKLFF
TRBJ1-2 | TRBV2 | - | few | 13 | TGTGCCAGCAGGGGGCAGTCCATCTATGGCTACACCTTC | CASRGQSIYGYTF
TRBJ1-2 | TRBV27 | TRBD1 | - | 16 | TGTGCCAGCAGTCCGTACCCGGGACAGGACAATTATGGCTACACCTTC | CASSPYPGQDNYGYTF
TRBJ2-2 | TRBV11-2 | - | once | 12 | TGTGCCAGCAGCCCTAGGCTCGGGGAGCTGTTTTTT | CASSPRLGELFF
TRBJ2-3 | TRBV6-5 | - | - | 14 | TGTGCCAGCAGTTACGCGGCAGGGACAGATACGCAGTATTTT | CASSYAAGTDTQYF
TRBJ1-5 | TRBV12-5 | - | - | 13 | TGTGCTAGTGGTTTAGGGGAAGGTCAGCCCCAGCATTTT | CASGLGEGQPQHF
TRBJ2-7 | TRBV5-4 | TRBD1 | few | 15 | TGTGCCAGCAGCGGAAACAGGGGGGTATCCTACGAGCAGTACTTC | CASSGNRGVSYEQYF
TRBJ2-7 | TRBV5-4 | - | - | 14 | TGTGCCAGCAGCTTGGAGGGCAGGGGGGTCGAGCAGTACTTC | CASSLEGRGVEQYF
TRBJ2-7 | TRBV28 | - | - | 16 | TGTGCCAGCAGTTTGAGGGGTGGGAACAGGGCCTACGAGCAGTACTTC | CASSLRGGNRAYEQYF
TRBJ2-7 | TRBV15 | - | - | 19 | TGTGCCACCAGCAGAGGGTTTAAACAAGCCGGGACTCATCACTACGAGCAGTACTTC | CATSRGFKQAGTHHYEQYF
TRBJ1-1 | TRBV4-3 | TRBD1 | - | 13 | TGCGCCAGCAGCCAACAGACAGGGGATGAAGCTTTCTTT | CASSQQTGDEAFF
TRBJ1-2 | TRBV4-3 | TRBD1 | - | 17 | TGCGCCAGCAGCCTCACCCCGGCGGCAGGGGGTAGCTATGGCTACACCTTC | CASSLTPAAGGSYGYTF
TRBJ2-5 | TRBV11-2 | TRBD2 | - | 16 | TGTGCCAGCAGCTCCCTGCTAGCGGCCCCCCTAGAGACCCAGTACTTC | CASSSLLAAPLETQYF
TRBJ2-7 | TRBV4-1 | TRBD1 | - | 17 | TGCGCCAGCAGCCAAGGTCCAGGACAGGGGGTATACTACGAGCAGTACTTC | CASSQGPGQGVYYEQYF
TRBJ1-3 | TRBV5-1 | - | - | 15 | TGCGCCAGCAGCTTGGAGGGGGTTGGCGGAAACACCATATATTTT | CASSLEGVGGNTIYF
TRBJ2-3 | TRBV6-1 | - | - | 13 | TGTGCCAGCACCGGGGATCCCACAGATACGCAGTATTTT | CASTGDPTDTQYF
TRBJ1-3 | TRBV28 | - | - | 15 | TGTGCCAGCATACGTGGGGGGAATACTGGAAACACCATATATTTT | CASIRGGNTGNTIYF
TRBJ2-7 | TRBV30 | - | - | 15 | TGTGCCTGGAGAAAGGCCGCCTCGGGGACCTACGAGCAGTACTTC | CAWRKAASGTYEQYF
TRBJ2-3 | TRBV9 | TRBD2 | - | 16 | TGTGCCAGCAGCGTAGGGGCTAGCGGGAGTGGGGATACGCAGTATTTT | CASSVGASGSGDTQYF
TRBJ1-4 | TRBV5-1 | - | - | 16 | TGCGCCAGCAGCTTCTCCCCGACAGCTGATAATGAAAAACTGTTTTTT | CASSFSPTADNEKLFF
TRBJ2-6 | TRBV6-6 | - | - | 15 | TGTGCCAGCACCCAAACAGACTCTGGGGCCAACGTCCTGACTTTC | CASTQTDSGANVLTF
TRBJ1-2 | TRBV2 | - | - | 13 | TGTGCCAGCAGACCGGACAGTAACTATGGCTACACCTTC | CASRPDSNYGYTF
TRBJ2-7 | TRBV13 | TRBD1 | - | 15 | TGTGCCAGCAGATTTTCCGGGACAGGGCTATACGAGCAGTACTTC | CASRFSGTGLYEQYF
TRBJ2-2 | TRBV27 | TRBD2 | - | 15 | TGTGCCAGCAGGCCACTAGCGGGAAACACCGGGGAGCTGTTTTTT | CASRPLAGNTGELFF
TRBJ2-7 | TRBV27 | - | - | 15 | TGTGCCAGCAGCCCTCGCAGGGGAATTAACTACGAGCAGTACTTC | CASSPRRGINYEQYF
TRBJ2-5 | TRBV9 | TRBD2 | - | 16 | TGTGCCAGCAGCGGGGGCGAACGGCGGGGGAAAGAGACCCAGTACTTC | CASSGGERRGKETQYF
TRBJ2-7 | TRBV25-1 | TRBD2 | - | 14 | TGTGCCAGCAGTTTTAAGCGGGAGAGGTACGAGCAGTACTTC | CASSFKRERYEQYF
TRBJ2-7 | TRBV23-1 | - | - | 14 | TGCGCCAGCCCCGCGGCCCCGGGGGCCTACGAGCAGTACTTC | CASPAAPGAYEQYF
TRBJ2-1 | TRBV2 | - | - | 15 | TGTGCCAGCAGTGATGGCCCCTTGACGGTTTATAGCCCGTTCTTC | CASSDGPLTVYSPFF
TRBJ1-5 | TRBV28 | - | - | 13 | TGTGCCAGCACCGCGGGCGGCCATCAGCCCCAGCATTTT | CASTAGGHQPQHF
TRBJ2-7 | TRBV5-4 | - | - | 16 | TGTGCCAGCAGCTTGGGCCTCGGCGGGGAAACCTACGAGCAGTACTTC | CASSLGLGGETYEQYF
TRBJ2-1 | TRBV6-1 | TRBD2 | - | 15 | TGTGCCAGCAGCCGGGGACTAGCGGACTACAATGAGCAGTTCTTC | CASSRGLADYNEQFF